This T cell receptor beta chain was observed in a study of neurological immune-mediated disorders. The output of every sequencing run exceeded 170 million TCR-beta sequences, derived from 15-18 subjects. TCRdb independently ran MiXCR on the 5' RACE reads; one entry per CDR3 protein. Here the sample spans about 46,000 distinct CDR3 sequences, 4% to 5.5% being singletons. PBMCs stored at -80 C, numbering 2 million, were the origin of the unsorted libraries. The CDR3 runs to 14 residues. Germline lookup yields CDR1 SGHRS and CDR2 YFSETQ. V was cut by 3 bases and J by 1 base, with 7 bases left in between. In this sample, this clonotype turned up many times.

The sequence was obtained from a woman in her sixties with multiple sclerosis. Sequenced material: PBMCs. The chain is built from TRBV5-1 and TRBJ2-2; D perhaps matches TRBD1 (5 bases). CDR3 region: CASSWGRNTGELFF. DNA of the CDR3: TGCGCCAGCAGCTGGGGCCGGAACACCGGGGAGCTGTTTTTT.